A single T cell receptor (beta chain) is shown here with its context. What it recognizes is unknown. One junction end disagrees with the germline gene, perhaps due to a read error. All patients reached thyroid surgery having received no treatment beforehand. This entry comes from a study of metastatic and nonmetastatic thyroid tumors. About the research overall: Patients with malignant and benign thyroid disease provided blood and tumor or nodule tissue, whose repertoires were compared.

Study-wide points: It was reportedly found that TCR beta diversity was significantly higher in malignant thyroid tumors than in benign nodules, a difference seen in both blood and tumor samples.

The CDR3 sequence is 13 residues long. CDR1 is SEHNR, CDR2 FQNEAQ, per germline (reference sequence). Original data processing: For papillary thyroid cancer, a distant-metastasis classifier was constructed from CDR3 differences observed across clinicopathological groups. TCRdb called clones again from the PCR reads with MiXCR. What appears here as the V and J calls and clone size reflects TCRdb's work, not the paper's. The sample lists tens of thousands of clones, roughly 25% occurring once. The rearrangement uses TRBV7-9 and TRBJ1-2, with TRBD1 as a possible D gene (5 bases). The clonotype comes from a male donor with papillary thyroid cancer or a benign thyroid nodule (not recorded which). Some clones in this sample may be carry-over from other donors' samples. The specimen was tumor tissue. The CDR3 sequence: CASILWGESGYTF. The CDR3, as DNA: TGTGCCAGCATCTTATGGGGGGAGTCTGGCTACACCTTC.